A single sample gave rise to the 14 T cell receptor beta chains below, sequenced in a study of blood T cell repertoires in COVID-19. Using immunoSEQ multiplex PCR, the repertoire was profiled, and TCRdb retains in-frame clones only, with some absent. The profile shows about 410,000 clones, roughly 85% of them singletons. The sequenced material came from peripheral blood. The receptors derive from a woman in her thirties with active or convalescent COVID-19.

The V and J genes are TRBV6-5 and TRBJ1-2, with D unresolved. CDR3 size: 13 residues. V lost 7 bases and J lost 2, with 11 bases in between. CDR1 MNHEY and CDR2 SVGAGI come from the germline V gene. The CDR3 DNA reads TGTGCCAGCAATTTGGGCGAGAACTATGGCTACACCTTC. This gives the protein CASNLGENYGYTF.

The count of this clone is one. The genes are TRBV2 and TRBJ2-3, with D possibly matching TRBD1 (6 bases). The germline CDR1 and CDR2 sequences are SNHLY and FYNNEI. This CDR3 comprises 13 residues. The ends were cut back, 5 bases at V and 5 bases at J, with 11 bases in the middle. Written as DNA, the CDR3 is TGTGCCAGCAGTTACCCAGGGGAAGATACGCAGTATTTT. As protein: CASSYPGEDTQYF.

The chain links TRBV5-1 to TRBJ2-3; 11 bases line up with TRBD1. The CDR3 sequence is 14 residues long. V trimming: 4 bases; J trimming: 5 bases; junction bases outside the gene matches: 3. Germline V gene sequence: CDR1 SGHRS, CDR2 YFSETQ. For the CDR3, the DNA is TGCGCCAGCAGCCGGACAGGGGGCAAAGATACGCAGTATTTT. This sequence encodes CASSRTGGKDTQYF.

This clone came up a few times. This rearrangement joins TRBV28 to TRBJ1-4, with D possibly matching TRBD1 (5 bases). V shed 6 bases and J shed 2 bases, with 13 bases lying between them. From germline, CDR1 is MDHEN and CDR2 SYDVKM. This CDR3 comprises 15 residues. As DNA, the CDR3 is TGTGCCAGCAGAAGGGCGACAGTCACTAATGAAAAACTGTTTTTT. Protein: CASRRATVTNEKLFF.

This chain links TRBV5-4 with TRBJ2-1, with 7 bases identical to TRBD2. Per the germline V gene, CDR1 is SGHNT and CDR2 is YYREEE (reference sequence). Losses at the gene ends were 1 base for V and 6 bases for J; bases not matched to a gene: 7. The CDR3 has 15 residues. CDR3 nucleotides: TGTGCCAGCAGCTTGACGGCGGGAGTTGGCAATGAGCAGTTCTTC. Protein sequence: CASSLTAGVGNEQFF.

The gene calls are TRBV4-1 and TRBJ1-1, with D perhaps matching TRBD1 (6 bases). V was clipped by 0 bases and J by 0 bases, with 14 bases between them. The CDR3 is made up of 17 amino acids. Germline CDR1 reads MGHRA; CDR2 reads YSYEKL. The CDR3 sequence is CASSQDKRGAMNTEAFF. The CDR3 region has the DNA TGCGCCAGCAGCCAAGATAAGCGGGGGGCTATGAACACTGAAGCTTTCTTT.

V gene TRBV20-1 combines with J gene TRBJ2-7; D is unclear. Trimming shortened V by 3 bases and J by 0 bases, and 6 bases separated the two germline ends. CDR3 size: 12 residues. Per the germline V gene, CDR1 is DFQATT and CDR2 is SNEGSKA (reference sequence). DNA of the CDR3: TGCAGTGCTAGTGACGGCTCCTACGAGCAGTACTTC. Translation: CSASDGSYEQYF.

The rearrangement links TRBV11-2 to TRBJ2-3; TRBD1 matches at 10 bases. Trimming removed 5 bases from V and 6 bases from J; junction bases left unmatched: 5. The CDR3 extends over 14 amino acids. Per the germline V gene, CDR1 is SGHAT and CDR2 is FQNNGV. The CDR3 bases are TGTGCCAGCAGCACCCAGGACAGGGGGGATACGCAGTATTTT. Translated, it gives CASSTQDRGDTQYF.

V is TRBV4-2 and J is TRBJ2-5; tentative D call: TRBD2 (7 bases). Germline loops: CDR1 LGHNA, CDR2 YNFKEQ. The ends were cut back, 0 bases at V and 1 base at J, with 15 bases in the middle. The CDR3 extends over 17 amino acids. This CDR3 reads CASSQDPTGGTQETQYF. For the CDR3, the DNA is TGTGCCAGCAGCCAAGACCCGACGGGGGGCACCCAAGAGACCCAGTACTTC.

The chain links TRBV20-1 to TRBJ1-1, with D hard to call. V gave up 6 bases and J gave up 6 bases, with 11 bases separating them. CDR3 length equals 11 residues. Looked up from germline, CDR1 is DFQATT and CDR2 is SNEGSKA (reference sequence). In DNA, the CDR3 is TGCAGTGCAGGAGTTCGTGCTGAAGCTTTCTTT. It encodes CSAGVRAEAFF.

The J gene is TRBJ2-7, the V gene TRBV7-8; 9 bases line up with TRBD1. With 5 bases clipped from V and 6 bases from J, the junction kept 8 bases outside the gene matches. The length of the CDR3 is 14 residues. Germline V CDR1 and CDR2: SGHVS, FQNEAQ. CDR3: CASSNRDRAGEQYF. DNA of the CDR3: TGTGCCAGCAGCAACCGGGACAGGGCAGGCGAGCAGTACTTC.

CDR3 DNA sequence: TGTGCCAGCAGTTTAATGCGGGGTTCCACCTACGAGCAGTACTTC. Its protein product is CASSLMRGSTYEQYF. V is TRBV27 and J is TRBJ2-7; D may be TRBD2 (6 bases). V was clipped by 2 bases and J by 2 bases, with 13 bases between them. The CDR3 totals 15 residues. From germline, CDR1 is MNHEY and CDR2 SMNVEV (reference sequence).

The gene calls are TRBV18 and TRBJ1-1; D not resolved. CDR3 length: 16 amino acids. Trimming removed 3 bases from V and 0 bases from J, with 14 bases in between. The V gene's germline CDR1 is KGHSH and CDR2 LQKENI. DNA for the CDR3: TGTGCCAGCTCACCGTGGGGAGACGAAGTGAACACTGAAGCTTTCTTT. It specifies CASSPWGDEVNTEAFF.

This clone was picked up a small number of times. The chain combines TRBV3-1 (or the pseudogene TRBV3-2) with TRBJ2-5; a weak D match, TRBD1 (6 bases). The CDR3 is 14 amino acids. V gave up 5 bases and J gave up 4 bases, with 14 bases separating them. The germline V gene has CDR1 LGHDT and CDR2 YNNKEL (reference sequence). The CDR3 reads CASSSRGVGETQYF. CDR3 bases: TGTGCCAGCAGCTCCAGGGGAGTGGGAGAGACCCAGTACTTC.